The next 23 T cell receptor beta chains were all read from a single sample in a study of blood T cell repertoires in COVID-19. Sequencing used immunoSEQ multiplex PCR; TCRdb keeps in-frame clones, though not all of them. Found here are 150,000 or so clones, approximately 82% of them singletons; the top ten hold 22%. Sequences were obtained from peripheral blood. Receptors were obtained from a woman aged 80 or older with acute or convalescent COVID-19.

The gene calls are TRBV9 and TRBJ1-2; tentatively, D is TRBD1 (5 bases). CDR1 is SGDLS and CDR2 is YYNGEE in the germline V gene. Trimming stripped 0 bases from V and 8 bases from J, with 8 bases between. This CDR3 region has 12 residues. CDR3: CASSVEWGGYTF. CDR3 nucleotides: TGTGCCAGCAGCGTAGAGTGGGGCGGCTACACCTTC.

V is TRBV6-5 and J is TRBJ1-1; no clear D gene. Germline V CDR1 and CDR2: MNHEY, SVGAGI. The CDR3 covers 13 residues. V was pared by 5 bases and J by 0 bases, with 7 bases between. This chain's CDR3 is CASSLNMNTEAFF. DNA of the CDR3: TGTGCCAGCAGTCTTAATATGAACACTGAAGCTTTCTTT.

The V and J genes are TRBV10-2 and TRBJ1-2; a weak D match, TRBD1 (6 bases). The CDR3 totals 14 residues. Germline V gives CDR1 WSHSY, CDR2 SAAADI. V lost 6 bases to trimming and J lost 5 bases, with 16 bases between them. The CDR3 spells CASRDSGLSYGYTF. The CDR3 DNA is TGCGCCAGCAGGGACAGCGGACTCTCTTATGGCTACACCTTC.

In this sample, this clone turned up once. V usage is TRBV12-3 or TRBV12-4 and J usage is TRBJ1-1; 7 bases align to TRBD1. This CDR3 spans 13 amino acids. V gave up 6 bases and J gave up 1 base; unmatched junction bases: 2. The chain's CDR3 is CASRGQPNTEAFF. In DNA, the CDR3 is TGTGCCAGCAGGGGACAGCCGAACACTGAAGCTTTCTTT.

The chain carries TRBV10-3 and TRBJ2-1; 8 bases fit TRBD1. CDR1 is ENHRY and CDR2 is SYGVKD in the germline V gene. The ends lost 6 bases at V and 4 bases at J; junction bases unmatched: 17. The CDR3 extends over 18 amino acids. The CDR3 spells CAISLIGLGTGGYNEQFF. The CDR3, as DNA: TGTGCCATCAGCCTTATCGGGTTGGGGACAGGTGGATACAATGAGCAGTTCTTC.

This chain uses TRBV9 with TRBJ2-1, with D maybe TRBD2 (6 bases). The CDR3 totals 14 residues. The germline V gene encodes CDR1 SGDLS and CDR2 YYNGEE. V was shortened by 0 bases and J by 5 bases, with 9 bases between the two germline ends. The DNA of the CDR3 is TGTGCCAGCAGCGTAGGCGGGGTCAACAATGAGCAGTTCTTC. Its protein is CASSVGGVNNEQFF.

The rearrangement links TRBV6-5 to TRBJ1-1; no firm D call. V was cut by 2 bases and J by 4 bases, with 14 bases left in between. CDR1 is MNHEY and CDR2 is SVGAGI in the germline V gene. CDR3 length: 15 residues. The CDR3 sequence is CASSYRERVGTEAFF. The CDR3 bases are TGTGCCAGCAGTTACAGGGAGAGGGTAGGCACTGAAGCTTTCTTT.

The rearrangement uses TRBV10-3 and TRBJ2-6; a weak D match, TRBD1 (5 bases). Trimming pared 7 bases from V and 0 bases from J, leaving 16 bases between. Germline assignment: CDR1 ENHRY and CDR2 SYGVKD. The CDR3 has 17 amino acids. The CDR3 spells CAITPTVSVSGANVLTF. The CDR3 region has the DNA TGTGCCATCACCCCGACAGTTTCGGTCTCTGGGGCCAACGTCCTGACTTTC.

The chain joins TRBV10-3 to TRBJ1-6; D is undetermined. The CDR3 has 16 residues. Germline V gene data show CDR1 as ENHRY and CDR2 as SYGVKD. Trimming pared 0 bases from V and 7 bases from J, leaving 13 bases between. Here the CDR3 reads CAISESPGRSNSPLHF. The DNA of the CDR3 is TGTGCCATCAGTGAGTCCCCGGGGAGATCGAATTCACCCCTCCACTTT.

This clone has a handful of counts. V usage is TRBV5-8 and J usage is TRBJ1-2; D is unresolved. V gave up 0 bases and J gave up 3 bases, with 6 bases separating them. CDR3 length equals 13 residues. Germline CDR1 reads SGHTS; CDR2 reads YDEGEE. CDR3 in amino acids: CASSLGLDYGYTF. The CDR3 bases are TGTGCCAGCAGCTTGGGACTAGACTATGGCTACACCTTC. The full variable domain, rest sourced from reference TRBV5-8 and TRBJ1-2, is EAGVTQSPTHLIKTRGQQATLRCSPISGHTSVYWYQQALGLGLQFLLWYDEGEERNRGNFPPRFSGRQFPNYSSELNVNALELEDSALYLCASSLGLDYGYTFGSGTRLTVV.

V gene TRBV30 combines with J gene TRBJ2-2; D uncertain. Trimming took 0 bases from V and 7 from J, leaving 3 bases between them. Germline V gives CDR1 GTSNPN, CDR2 SVGIG (reference sequence). The CDR3 sequence is 11 residues long. CDR3 residues: CAWSVLGELFF. In nucleotides, the CDR3 is TGTGCCTGGAGTGTACTCGGGGAGCTGTTTTTT.

The chain combines TRBV10-3 with TRBJ1-3, with D unclear. The CDR3 loop spans 16 amino acids. Trimming pared 0 bases from V and 0 bases from J, leaving 9 bases between. The germline gives CDR1 ENHRY, CDR2 SYGVKD. The CDR3 here is CAISESISSSGNTIYF. The CDR3 DNA reads as TGTGCCATCAGTGAGTCAATCTCCAGCTCTGGAAACACCATATATTTT.

The chain couples TRBV5-1 to TRBJ2-7; TRBD1 is a possible D gene (5 bases). CDR3 length: 14 amino acids. The V end lost 0 bases, the J end lost 4 bases, and 11 bases lay between the germline ends. Germline lookup yields CDR1 SGHRS and CDR2 YFSETQ. The CDR3 DNA follows: TGCGCCAGCAGCTTGGCCTCAGGGAAATACGAGCAGTACTTC. Encoded protein: CASSLASGKYEQYF.

The gene calls are TRBV18 and TRBJ2-5; D may be TRBD1 (6 bases). Germline CDR1 and CDR2: KGHSH and LQKENI. The V and J ends lost 5 bases and 2 bases respectively, with 18 bases between them. The CDR3 is 16 amino acids. The CDR3 is CASSSTAGAPQETQYF. CDR3 bases: TGTGCCAGCTCATCCACTGCAGGGGCGCCACAAGAGACCCAGTACTTC.

The CDR3 loop is CASSETGTGDEQYF. DNA of the CDR3: TGTGCCAGCAGTGAAACCGGGACAGGGGACGAGCAGTACTTC. The chain employs TRBV2 and TRBJ2-7; TRBD1 matches at 10 bases. From germline, CDR1 is SNHLY and CDR2 FYNNEI. The CDR3 loop spans 14 amino acids. V shed 2 bases and J 5 bases; nucleotides not matched to a gene: 3.

CDR3 nucleotide sequence: TGTGCCAGTAGTATCCAGACAGGTTTCGTCTCTATTTACGAGCAGTACTTC. Protein: CASSIQTGFVSIYEQYF. J is TRBJ2-7 and V is TRBV19, with D maybe TRBD1 (6 bases). V gave up 3 bases and J gave up 4 bases, with 22 bases separating them. The CDR3 has 17 amino acids. In germline, CDR1 is LNHDA, CDR2 SQIVND (reference sequence).

This clone was seen more than once but under ten times. V is TRBV30 and J is TRBJ2-3; 8 nucleotides match TRBD2. CDR1 is GTSNPN and CDR2 is SVGIG in the germline V gene (reference sequence). J lost 2 bases, V lost 6 bases, and 7 bases had no gene match. The CDR3 covers 14 residues. This CDR3 reads CACHKRGLTDTQYF. As DNA, the CDR3 is TGTGCCTGCCATAAGCGGGGGCTCACAGATACGCAGTATTTT.

The chain couples TRBV6-5 to TRBJ1-6; possibly TRBD1 for D (5 bases). The CDR3 totals 14 residues. V lost 5 bases, J lost 7 bases, and 12 bases lay in between. Germline V gene lookup returns CDR1 MNHEY and CDR2 SVGAGI. The CDR3 here is CASSITGGNSPLHF. CDR3 in DNA: TGTGCCAGCAGTATTACGGGGGGGAATTCACCCCTCCACTTT.

The CDR3 loop reads CASSFSGAHTEAFF. The CDR3 DNA follows: TGTGCCAGCAGCTTCTCAGGGGCCCACACTGAAGCTTTCTTT. The chain uses TRBV7-9 and TRBJ1-1; D is possibly TRBD1 (6 bases). Looked up from germline, CDR1 is SEHNR and CDR2 is FQNEAQ (reference sequence). Trimming stripped 3 bases from V and 3 bases from J, with 11 bases between. The CDR3 spans 14 residues.

This chain connects TRBV7-9 to TRBJ2-1; 7 bases map to TRBD2. The CDR3 runs 12 residues. Germline assignment: CDR1 SEHNR and CDR2 FQNEAQ (reference sequence). V shed 8 bases, J shed 8 bases, and the junction held 6 bases outside the gene matches. This chain's CDR3 is CASSAGDDEQFF. The CDR3 region has the DNA TGTGCCAGCTCTGCGGGAGACGATGAGCAGTTCTTC. The entire variable domain, with the rest obtained from reference TRBV7-9 and TRBJ2-1, is as follows: DTGVSQNPRHKITKRGQNVTFRCDPISEHNRLYWYRQTLGQGPEFLTYFQNEAQLEKSRLLSDRFSAERPKGSFSTLEIQRTEQGDSAMYLCASSAGDDEQFFGPGTRLTVL.

The chain carries TRBV5-4 and TRBJ1-6; a possible D gene is TRBD1 (5 bases). Trimming removed 1 base from V and 5 bases from J, with 10 bases in between. Germline CDR1 is SGHNT and CDR2 is YYREEE (reference sequence). The CDR3 is made up of 15 amino acids. The CDR3 coding sequence is TGTGCCAGCAGCTTGCCAGGGAGGAATAATTCACCCCTCCACTTT. This sequence encodes CASSLPGRNNSPLHF.

V and J are TRBV10-3 and TRBJ2-1; a weak D match, TRBD2 (5 bases). The CDR3 is 14 residues long. V was shortened by 6 bases and J by 6 bases, with 15 bases between the two germline ends. In germline, CDR1 is ENHRY, CDR2 SYGVKD. The CDR3 DNA is TGTGCCATCAGGGCAAACGGACTGAGCAATGAGCAGTTCTTC. Its protein product is CAIRANGLSNEQFF.

The V gene is TRBV5-1, the J gene TRBJ2-1; 11 bases are a match to TRBD2. V was pared by 1 base and J by 8 bases, with 5 bases of the junction left unmatched. This CDR3 has 15 amino acids. The germline V gene encodes CDR1 SGHRS and CDR2 YFSETQ. The CDR3 region is CASSLRLAGNDEQFF. In DNA form, the CDR3 reads TGCGCCAGCAGCTTGAGACTAGCGGGAAACGATGAGCAGTTCTTC.